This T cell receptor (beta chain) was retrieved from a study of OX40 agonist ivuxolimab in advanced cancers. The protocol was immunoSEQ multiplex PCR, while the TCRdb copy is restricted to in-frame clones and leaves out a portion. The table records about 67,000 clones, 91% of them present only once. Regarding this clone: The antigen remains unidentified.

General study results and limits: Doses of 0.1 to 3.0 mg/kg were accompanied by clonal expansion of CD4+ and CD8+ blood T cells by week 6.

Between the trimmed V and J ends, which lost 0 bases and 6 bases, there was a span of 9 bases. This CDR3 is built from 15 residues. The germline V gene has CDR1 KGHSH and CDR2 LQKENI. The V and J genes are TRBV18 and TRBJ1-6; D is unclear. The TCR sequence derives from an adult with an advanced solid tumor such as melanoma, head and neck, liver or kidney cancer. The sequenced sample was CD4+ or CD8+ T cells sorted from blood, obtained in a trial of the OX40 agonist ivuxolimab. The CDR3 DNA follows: TGTGCCAGCTCACCACCGGGTTTTGCTAATTCACCCCTCCACTTT. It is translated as CASSPPGFANSPLHF.